One sample yielded the 16 T cell receptor beta chains listed below, sequenced in a study of cytomegalovirus exposure and HLA in healthy donors. With 60 Vbeta and 13 Jbeta primers, the PCR was carried out. The protocol was immunoSEQ multiplex PCR, while the TCRdb copy is restricted to in-frame clones and leaves out a portion. The table shows about 64,000 clones, with approximately 85% occurring only once. Sequenced material: PBMCs. The origin of the receptors is a female donor in good health and CMV-seronegative.

V and J are TRBV6-1 and TRBJ2-7; D is unclear. Germline V gene sequence: CDR1 MNHNS, CDR2 SASEGT. The CDR3 runs 14 residues. Trimming stripped 6 bases from V and 2 bases from J, with 14 bases between. The CDR3 sequence is CASSLDMGPYEQYF. DNA for the CDR3: TGTGCCAGCAGCCTTGACATGGGTCCCTACGAGCAGTACTTC.

Points on this clone: Other DNA sequences in this sample translate to the same CDR3. The chain combines TRBV30 with TRBJ2-3; tentative D call: TRBD2 (5 bases). The CDR3 is 13 residues long. CDR1 is GTSNPN, CDR2 SVGIG, per germline (reference sequence). Trimming took off 0 bases at V and 4 bases at J, with 8 bases between the two ends. The CDR3 sequence is CAWSVRRADTQYF. The DNA for the CDR3 is TGTGCCTGGAGTGTACGGCGGGCAGATACGCAGTATTTT.

This clone has only one observation. The junction shows a germline mismatch at one end, possibly a read error. The chain joins TRBV30 to TRBJ2-5, with 10 bases identical to TRBD2. Germline V CDR1 and CDR2: GTSNPN, SVGIG (reference sequence). There are 14 residues in the CDR3. The CDR3: CARSGRAPKETQYF. CDR3 nucleotide sequence: TGTGCCCGGAGCGGGAGGGCCCCCAAAGAGACCCAGTACTTC.

Only a few counts were recorded for this clone. This chain connects TRBV7-9 to TRBJ2-7; D is perhaps TRBD2 (6 bases). CDR1 and CDR2 (germline): SEHNR, FQNEAQ (reference sequence). V gave up 6 bases and J gave up 1 base, with 13 bases separating them. This CDR3 has 14 residues. The CDR3 sequence is CASSPAGTSYEQYF. CDR3 nucleotides: TGTGCCAGCAGTCCCGCTGGGACTTCCTACGAGCAGTACTTC. Together with reference TRBV7-9 and TRBJ2-7, the CDR3 gives the full variable domain: DTGVSQNPRHKITKRGQNVTFRCDPISEHNRLYWYRQTLGQGPEFLTYFQNEAQLEKSRLLSDRFSAERPKGSFSTLEIQRTEQGDSAMYLCASSPAGTSYEQYFGPGTRLTVT.

V usage is TRBV6-5 and J usage is TRBJ2-7; 9 bases fit TRBD1. Unmatched junction bases numbered 2, after V lost 2 bases and J lost 3 bases. The germline gives CDR1 MNHEY, CDR2 SVGAGI. The CDR3 is 14 residues long. The CDR3 spells CASSYGTGNYEQYF. CDR3 bases: TGTGCCAGCAGTTACGGGACAGGGAACTACGAGCAGTACTTC.

The chain links TRBV6-1 to TRBJ1-1, with TRBD1 matching over 7 bases. With V trimmed by 6 bases and J by 5 bases, 3 bases remained unmatched. This CDR3 is built from 12 residues. Germline CDR1 is MNHNS and CDR2 is SASEGT. The CDR3 DNA reads as TGTGCCAGCAGGACAGGGTTTACTGAAGCTTTCTTT. Protein: CASRTGFTEAFF.

The CDR3 protein is CASSFAGSEQYF. The DNA of the CDR3 is TGCGCCAGCAGCTTTGCAGGGTCCGAGCAGTACTTC. The rearrangement uses TRBV5-1 and TRBJ2-7; perhaps TRBD1 as D (5 bases). Trimming left V 2 bases short and J 6 bases short, with 9 bases between. Germline CDR1 SGHRS, CDR2 YFSETQ. The CDR3 loop spans 12 amino acids.

The chain combines TRBV6-1 with TRBJ2-7, with D possibly matching TRBD2 (5 bases). The V and J ends lost 8 bases and 0 bases respectively, with 11 bases between them. This CDR3 has 13 amino acids. Germline CDR1 and CDR2: MNHNS and SASEGT. The CDR3 coding sequence is TGTGCCAGCGAGGGAGACATCTCCTACGAGCAGTACTTC. Translation gives CASEGDISYEQYF.

This sequence joins TRBV11-2 and TRBJ1-2; no clear D. The CDR3 contains 11 residues. With 4 bases removed from V and 9 bases from J, the gap between germline ends came to 9 bases. CDR1 is SGHAT, CDR2 FQNNGV, per germline. CDR3 in amino acids: CASSSARSYTF. Here the CDR3 DNA reads TGTGCCAGCAGCTCCGCTAGAAGCTACACCTTC.

V gene TRBV5-1 combines with J gene TRBJ1-1; no reliable D call. The germline V and J ends were trimmed by 2 bases and 6 bases, with 20 bases remaining between them. CDR3 length: 16 residues. Germline values: CDR1 SGHRS, CDR2 YFSETQ. The CDR3 sequence is CASSLRRIDEHAEAFF. In DNA, the CDR3 is TGCGCCAGCAGCTTACGGAGAATTGATGAACACGCTGAAGCTTTCTTT.

This chain links TRBV10-3 with TRBJ2-1, with 14 bases that match TRBD2. V dropped 3 bases and J dropped 6; count of bases not matched to a gene: 16. Germline values: CDR1 ENHRY, CDR2 SYGVKD. The CDR3 has 20 amino acids. The CDR3 loop is CAISEGGTSGRSGSGNEQFF. In DNA, the CDR3 is TGTGCCATCAGTGAAGGGGGGACTAGCGGGAGAAGTGGGTCCGGCAATGAGCAGTTCTTC.

This sequence joins TRBV19 and TRBJ2-7; 10 nucleotides match TRBD1. Trimming at V came to 6 bases and at J to 3 bases, leaving 8 bases not matched to a gene. CDR1 is LNHDA and CDR2 is SQIVND in the germline V gene (reference sequence). The CDR3 is 15 amino acids. As DNA, the CDR3 is TGTGCCAGTAGGATCCGGGACAGGGGCCACTACGAGCAGTACTTC. Its translation: CASRIRDRGHYEQYF.

This chain connects TRBV19 to TRBJ1-2; 9 bases align to TRBD1. The germline gives CDR1 LNHDA, CDR2 SQIVND (reference sequence). The V segment lost 8 bases and the J segment 5 bases; nucleotides outside the gene matches: 15. CDR3 length: 16 amino acids. In DNA form, the CDR3 reads TGTGCCAGTCACGCCGGGACAGGGATGGAAAGGTATGGCTACACCTTC. Protein sequence: CASHAGTGMERYGYTF.

The genes are TRBV19 and TRBJ1-5; D gene uncertain. Germline CDR1 and CDR2: LNHDA and SQIVND (reference sequence). This CDR3 has 18 amino acids. V dropped 8 bases and J dropped 0 bases, with 23 bases sitting between them. CDR3: CASCRSSGEWTSNQPQHF. CDR3 sequence (DNA): TGTGCCAGTTGTCGGTCCAGCGGAGAGTGGACTAGCAATCAGCCCCAGCATTTT.

On this clone: The junction departs from the called germline gene at one end, perhaps through a read error. The chain couples TRBV7-9 to TRBJ1-1; 9 bases align to TRBD1. From germline, CDR1 is SEHNR and CDR2 FQNEAQ (reference sequence). CDR3 length equals 15 residues. CDR3 coding DNA: TGTTCCAGCAACCCACAGGGGGCGAGGCGAACTGAAGCTTTCTTT. This gives the protein CSSNPQGARRTEAFF. The full variable domain, completed using reference TRBV7-9 and TRBJ1-1, is DTGVSQNPRHKITKRGQNVTFRCDPISEHNRLYWYRQTLGQGPEFLTYFQNEAQLEKSRLLSDRFSAERPKGSFSTLEIQRTEQGDSAMYLCSSNPQGARRTEAFFGQGTRLTVV.

The V and J genes are TRBV6-5 and TRBJ2-2; tentative D call: TRBD1 (6 bases). V was cut by 6 bases and J by 4 bases, with 12 bases left in between. The CDR3 sequence is 14 residues long. Germline CDR1 MNHEY, CDR2 SVGAGI. The CDR3, as DNA: TGTGCCAGCAGCTTACACAGGGCCACCGGGGAGCTGTTTTTT. Translation: CASSLHRATGELFF.